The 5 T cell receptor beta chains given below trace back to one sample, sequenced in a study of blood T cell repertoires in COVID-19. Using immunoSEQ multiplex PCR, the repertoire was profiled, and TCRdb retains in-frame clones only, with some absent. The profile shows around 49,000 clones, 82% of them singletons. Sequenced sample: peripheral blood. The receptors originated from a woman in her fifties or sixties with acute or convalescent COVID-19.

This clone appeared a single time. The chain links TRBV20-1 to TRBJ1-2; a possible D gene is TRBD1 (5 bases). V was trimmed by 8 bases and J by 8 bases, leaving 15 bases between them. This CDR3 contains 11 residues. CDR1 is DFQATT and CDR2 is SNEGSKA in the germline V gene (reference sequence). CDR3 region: CSRDRKGGYTF. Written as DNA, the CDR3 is TGCAGTAGAGACCGGAAGGGGGGCTACACCTTC.

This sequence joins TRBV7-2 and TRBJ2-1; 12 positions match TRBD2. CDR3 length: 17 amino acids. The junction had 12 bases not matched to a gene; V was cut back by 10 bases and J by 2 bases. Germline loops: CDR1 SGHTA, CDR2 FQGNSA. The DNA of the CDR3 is TGTGCCATACTACTAGCGGGGGGCCGGGGCCCCTACAATGAGCAGTTCTTC. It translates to CAILLAGGRGPYNEQFF.

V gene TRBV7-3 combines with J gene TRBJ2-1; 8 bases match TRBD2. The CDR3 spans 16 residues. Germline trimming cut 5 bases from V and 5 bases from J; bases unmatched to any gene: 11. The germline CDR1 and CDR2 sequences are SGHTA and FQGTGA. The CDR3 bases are TGTGCCAGCAGCCGGGAGGGGGGTAGCGGCCACAATGAGCAGTTCTTC. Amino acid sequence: CASSREGGSGHNEQFF.

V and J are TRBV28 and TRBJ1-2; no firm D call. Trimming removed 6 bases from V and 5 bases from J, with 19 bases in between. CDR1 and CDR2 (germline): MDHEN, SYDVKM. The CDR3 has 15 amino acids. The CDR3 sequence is CASRGNGGVGYGYTF. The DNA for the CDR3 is TGTGCCAGCAGGGGAAACGGCGGGGTCGGATATGGCTACACCTTC.

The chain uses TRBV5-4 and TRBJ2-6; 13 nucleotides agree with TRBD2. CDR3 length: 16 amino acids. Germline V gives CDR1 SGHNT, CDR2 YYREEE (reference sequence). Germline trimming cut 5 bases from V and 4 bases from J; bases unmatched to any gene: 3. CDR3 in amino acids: CASRLAGGLGANVLTF. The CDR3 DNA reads TGTGCCAGCAGACTAGCGGGGGGGCTAGGGGCCAACGTCCTGACTTTC.